These 24 T cell receptor beta chains were all obtained from the same sample, sequenced in a study of regulatory T cells in long-lasting Graves disease. Through Arm-PCR of CDR3 regions and iRepertoire HTBI primers, TCR beta libraries were built. TCRdb redid the calling of the multiplex PCR reads with MiXCR, one entry per CDR3 protein. The repertoire holds around 450,000 distinct CDR3 sequences, with roughly 15% as singletons. Noted time point: newly diagnosed GD, antithyroid drugs for less than 3 months. The authors made the TCR library using RNA they extracted from PBMCs. These sequences were also reported in another study, on T cells in Graves' hyperthyroidism and ophthalmopathy.

The sequences come from peripheral blood mononuclear cells (PBMCs), collected at new diagnosis, from a patient treated with antithyroid drugs. The source is a woman aged 40-49 years with Graves disease.

The rearrangement links TRBV20-1 to TRBJ2-1; 10 bases agree with TRBD2. CDR1 is DFQATT and CDR2 is SNEGSKA in the germline V gene (reference sequence). The V gene end was trimmed by 6 bases and the J gene end by 1 base; junction bases not matched to a gene: 3. The CDR3 contains 14 residues. The DNA for the CDR3 is TGCAGTGCCCTTAGCGGGAGGTCCTACAATGAGCAGTTCTTC. Protein product: CSALSGRSYNEQFF.

This clonotype was picked up many times. The V gene is TRBV7-9, the J gene TRBJ2-3; 8 bases align to TRBD1. The germline gives CDR1 SEHNR, CDR2 FQNEAQ (reference sequence). The CDR3 spans 14 residues. V was pared by 2 bases and J by 4 bases, with 2 bases of the junction left unmatched. The CDR3 sequence is CASSLQQGADTQYF. Here the CDR3 DNA reads TGTGCCAGCAGCTTACAACAGGGGGCAGATACGCAGTATTTT. The whole variable domain, remainder taken from reference TRBV7-9 and TRBJ2-3, is DTGVSQNPRHKITKRGQNVTFRCDPISEHNRLYWYRQTLGQGPEFLTYFQNEAQLEKSRLLSDRFSAERPKGSFSTLEIQRTEQGDSAMYLCASSLQQGADTQYFGPGTRLTVL.

This clonotype was counted at least ten times. The CDR3 sequence is CASSLAQVVTDTQYF. The CDR3 bases are TGCGCCAGCAGCTTGGCGCAGGTGGTCACAGATACGCAGTATTTT. V gene TRBV5-1 combines with J gene TRBJ2-3; D is uncertain. The CDR3 covers 15 residues. V was trimmed by 0 bases and J by 2 bases, leaving 10 bases between them. Per the germline V gene, CDR1 is SGHRS and CDR2 is YFSETQ.

Here the CDR3 DNA reads TGTGCCATCAGGAACCCTCCGGGACTAGCGGGAGTTGGAAACACAGATACGCAGTATTTT. This gives the protein CAIRNPPGLAGVGNTDTQYF. This chain links TRBV10-3 with TRBJ2-3; 14 bases align to TRBD2. Trimming at V came to 6 bases and at J to 2 bases, leaving 16 bases not matched to a gene. Germline-derived CDR1 and CDR2 are ENHRY and SYGVKD. The CDR3 covers 20 residues.

This clonotype was observed at least ten times. The gene calls are TRBV10-3 and TRBJ1-1; 10 bases fit TRBD1. The CDR3 is 17 amino acids. V shed 3 bases and J 4 bases; nucleotides not matched to a gene: 11. Germline V gives CDR1 ENHRY, CDR2 SYGVKD. CDR3 loop: CAISEAGTGVRGTEAFF. CDR3 in DNA: TGTGCCATCAGTGAAGCCGGGACAGGGGTTCGTGGCACTGAAGCTTTCTTT.

A remark on this clonotype: This could be a read error, since a much larger clone is one nucleotide away. The chain uses TRBV7-2 and TRBJ2-5; TRBD2 matches at 7 bases. The last part of the DNA fits TRBJ2-1 better; the J call may be wrong. This CDR3 contains 13 residues. CDR1 is SGHTA, CDR2 FQGNSA, per germline. In DNA, the CDR3 is TGTGCCAGCAGCCCCACTAGCGTTGGTGAGCAGTTCTTC. Encoded protein: CASSPTSVGEQFF.

The chain recombines TRBV19 with TRBJ2-7, with a tentative D call TRBD2 (5 bases). This CDR3 has 16 residues. Germline V gene sequence: CDR1 LNHDA, CDR2 SQIVND (reference sequence). Trimming shortened V by 9 bases and J by 0 bases, and 21 bases separated the two germline ends. The CDR3 DNA reads TGTGCCAGCAGCCAAGATTTCCGGGAAAACTCCTACGAGCAGTACTTC. Amino acid sequence: CASSQDFRENSYEQYF.

This clonotype has a count of ten or more. The CDR3: CASSLAGGSSGANVLTF. Here the CDR3 DNA reads TGCGCCAGCAGCCTAGCGGGAGGGAGCTCTGGGGCCAACGTCCTGACTTTC. V gene TRBV10-2 combines with J gene TRBJ2-6; 12 bases agree with TRBD2. The V and J ends lost 6 bases and 0 bases, in that order; junction bases with no gene match: 3. There are 17 residues in the CDR3. In germline, CDR1 is WSHSY, CDR2 SAAADI.

The chain carries TRBV30 and TRBJ2-2; 8 bases are shared with TRBD2. CDR3 length equals 15 residues. Unmatched junction bases numbered 5, after V lost 0 bases and J lost 5 bases. Germline values: CDR1 GTSNPN, CDR2 SVGIG (reference sequence). Written as DNA, the CDR3 is TGTGCCTGGAGTGTATTAAGCGGGGGAACCGGGGAGCTGTTTTTT. Translating it yields CAWSVLSGGTGELFF.

The sample holds many counts of this clonotype. CDR3 sequence reads: CASSLYPTSGAPGEQFF. The CDR3 DNA sequence: TGTGCCAGCAGCTTATACCCGACTAGCGGGGCGCCGGGGGAGCAGTTCTTC. V gene TRBV7-6 combines with J gene TRBJ2-1; 11 nucleotides line up with TRBD2. V dropped 2 bases and J dropped 10; count of bases not matched to a gene: 13. CDR1 and CDR2 (germline): SGHVS, FNYEAQ. The CDR3 totals 17 residues.

Many counts were recorded for this clonotype. V gene TRBV11-3 combines with J gene TRBJ2-2; D not resolved. Germline loops: CDR1 SGHNT, CDR2 YENEEA. The V end lost 8 bases, the J end lost 7 bases, and 23 bases lay between the germline ends. This CDR3 contains 16 residues. CDR3: CASSYFGPRVGGELFF. CDR3 DNA sequence: TGTGCCAGCTCTTATTTCGGGCCCCGAGTAGGCGGGGAGCTGTTTTTT.

The sample holds many counts of this clonotype. The V and J genes are TRBV7-2 and TRBJ2-1, with a weak D call TRBD2 (6 bases). Germline V CDR1 and CDR2: SGHTA, FQGNSA. Trimming took off 7 bases at V and 4 bases at J, with 11 bases between the two ends. The CDR3 is 13 residues long. CDR3 region: CASMYSGYNEQFF. The CDR3 DNA is TGTGCCAGCATGTATAGCGGTTACAATGAGCAGTTCTTC.

A word on this clonotype: Being one base from a much bigger clone, this may be a read error. The chain uses TRBV7-9 and TRBJ1-1; 7 positions match TRBD1. The trim removed 6 bases at V and 1 base at J, leaving 5 bases unmatched. There are 14 residues in the CDR3. Germline V lookup: CDR1 SEHNR, CDR2 FQNEAQ (reference sequence). CDR3 in amino acids: CASRPGTANTEAFF. The CDR3 bases are TGTGCCAGCAGACCCGGGACAGCGAACACTGAAGCTTTCTTT.

V gene TRBV6-2 or TRBV6-3 combines with J gene TRBJ1-6; D is unclear. From germline, CDR1 is MNHEY and CDR2 SVGEGT. Trimming stripped 4 bases from V and 5 bases from J, with 18 bases between. The length of the CDR3 is 17 residues. The CDR3 reads CASSFLPWGENNSPLHF. Here the CDR3 DNA reads TGTGCCAGCAGTTTCCTACCGTGGGGTGAAAATAATTCACCCCTCCACTTT.

This clonotype was counted ten times or more. The chain couples TRBV2 to TRBJ1-5; D might be TRBD1 (6 bases). The CDR3 covers 13 residues. V lost 4 bases and J lost 3, with 7 bases in between. CDR1 is SNHLY, CDR2 FYNNEI, per germline. The CDR3 coding sequence is TGTGCCAGCAGTGGGGACACCAATCAGCCCCAGCATTTT. This gives the protein CASSGDTNQPQHF.

The rearrangement joins TRBV4-1 to TRBJ2-1, with TRBD2 matching over 10 bases. This CDR3 has 15 amino acids. After removal of 1 base from V and 7 bases from J, the junction contained 4 bases not matched to a gene. CDR1 MGHRA and CDR2 YSYEKL come from the germline V gene. The CDR3 loop is CASSQASGSLNEQFF. The CDR3 DNA is TGCGCCAGCAGCCAAGCTAGCGGGAGCTTGAATGAGCAGTTCTTC.

Details on this clonotype: Since a much larger clone is just one base distant, this may be a read error. The rearrangement uses TRBV10-3 and TRBJ2-1; D is unresolved. CDR3 length: 14 amino acids. The V gene lost 7 bases and the J gene lost 2 bases, with 12 bases spanning the gap. From germline, CDR1 is ENHRY and CDR2 SYGVKD. DNA for the CDR3: TGTGCCATCACGTGGGATCCTACCTACAATGAGCAGTTCTTC. Its protein is CAITWDPTYNEQFF.

In this sample, this clonotype turned up a few times. This chain uses TRBV10-1 with TRBJ2-2; D might be TRBD2 (6 bases). This CDR3 is 15 amino acids long. Between the trimmed V and J ends, which lost 3 bases and 3 bases, there was a span of 11 bases. Germline assignment: CDR1 WNHNN and CDR2 SYGVQD (reference sequence). For the CDR3, the DNA is TGCGCCAGCAGTGACGGTTGGGGGGACACCGGGGAGCTGTTTTTT. Amino acid sequence: CASSDGWGDTGELFF.

The V call is TRBV7-2, the J call TRBJ2-2; D gene ambiguous. Trimming cost V 4 bases and J 6 bases, with 6 bases left between them. The germline V gene has CDR1 SGHTA and CDR2 FQGNSA. The CDR3 has 12 residues. The CDR3 region has the DNA TGTGCCAGCAGCTCTTTTCCCGGGGAGCTGTTTTTT. Its protein product is CASSSFPGELFF. The full variable domain, with the rest looked up from reference TRBV7-2 and TRBJ2-2, is GAGVSQSPSNKVTEKGKDVELRCDPISGHTALYWYRQSLGQGLEFLIYFQGNSAPDKSGLPSDRFSAERTGGSVSTLTIQRTQQEDSAVYLCASSSFPGELFFGEGSRLTVL.

The table lists this clonotype with many counts. The chain joins TRBV7-9 to TRBJ1-2; no reliable D call. The germline V gene encodes CDR1 SEHNR and CDR2 FQNEAQ (reference sequence). The V end was cut by 2 bases, the J end by 8 bases, with 9 bases between. The CDR3 consists of 12 residues. The CDR3 bases are TGTGCCAGCAGCTTATCCCTTCGGGGCTACACCTTC. Its translation is CASSLSLRGYTF.

J is TRBJ2-2 and V is TRBV10-1, with TRBD1 as a possible D gene (6 bases). Germline CDR1 WNHNN, CDR2 SYGVQD (reference sequence). The CDR3 covers 15 residues. The ends were cut back, 8 bases at V and 2 bases at J, with 15 bases in the middle. The CDR3 here is CASGPRDINTGELFF. DNA for the CDR3: TGCGCCAGCGGCCCGAGGGACATCAACACCGGGGAGCTGTTTTTT.

The sample holds many counts of this clonotype. The CDR3 nucleotides read TGTGCCAGCAGTTTTTCCACTTGGGGGGGAAATGCTGAAGCTTTCTTT. Its translation is CASSFSTWGGNAEAFF. This sequence joins TRBV28 and TRBJ1-1, with D tentatively TRBD1 (5 bases). The germline V gene has CDR1 MDHEN and CDR2 SYDVKM. The CDR3 is 16 residues long. Trimming stripped 3 bases from V and 6 bases from J, with 20 bases between.

This clonotype occurred many times. The CDR3 region is CASSSDREKTQYF. Here the CDR3 DNA reads TGTGCCAGCAGCTCGGACAGGGAAAAGACCCAGTACTTC. The chain uses TRBV5-6 and TRBJ2-5, with TRBD1 identical over 8 bases. CDR3 length equals 13 residues. Germline V gene sequence: CDR1 SGHDT, CDR2 YYEEEE. Trimming took 3 bases from V and 6 from J; bases not matched to a gene: 4.

Many counts were recorded for this clonotype. This chain joins TRBV7-9 and TRBJ2-1; 10 bases fit TRBD2. The ends lost 4 bases at V and 5 bases at J; junction bases unmatched: 8. The germline CDR1 and CDR2 sequences are SEHNR and FQNEAQ (reference sequence). This CDR3 has 16 residues. CDR3 in amino acids: CASSSLAGGGNNEQFF. Here the CDR3 DNA reads TGTGCCAGCAGCTCCTTAGCGGGAGGCGGAAACAATGAGCAGTTCTTC.